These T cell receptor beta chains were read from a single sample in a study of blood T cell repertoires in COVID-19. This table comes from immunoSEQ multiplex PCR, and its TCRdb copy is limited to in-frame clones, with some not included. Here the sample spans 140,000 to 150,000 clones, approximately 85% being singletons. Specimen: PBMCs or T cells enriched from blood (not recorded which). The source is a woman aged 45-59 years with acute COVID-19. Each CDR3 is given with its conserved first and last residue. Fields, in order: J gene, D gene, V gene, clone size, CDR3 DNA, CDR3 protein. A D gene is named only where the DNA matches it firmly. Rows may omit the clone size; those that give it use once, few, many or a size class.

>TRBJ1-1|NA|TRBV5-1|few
TGCGCCAGCAGCTTAGCGGCCCGCATTCAGAACACTGAAGCTTTCTTT
CASSLAARIQNTEAFF
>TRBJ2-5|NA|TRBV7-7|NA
TGTGCTAGCAGCCGGAGTGACGGACAACAAGAGACCCAGTACTTC
CASSRSDGQQETQYF
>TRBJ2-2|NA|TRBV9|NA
TGTGCCAGCAGCACCCAATCCGGGGCGAACACCGGGGAGCTGTTTTTT
CASSTQSGANTGELFF
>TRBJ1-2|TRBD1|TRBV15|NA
TGTGCCACCAGCGGGGACAGAAACTATGGCTACACCTTC
CATSGDRNYGYTF
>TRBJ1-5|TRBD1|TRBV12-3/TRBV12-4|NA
TGTGCCAGCACTCAAGGCGGCGGGACAGACCTGGCGTTT
CASTQGGGTDLAF
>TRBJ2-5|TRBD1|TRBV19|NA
TGTGCCACCAGGGACAGGGGCTTACAAGAGACCCAGTACTTC
CATRDRGLQETQYF
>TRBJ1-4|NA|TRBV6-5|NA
TGTGCCAGCAGTTACGGCGACAGCTCTAATGAAAAACTGTTTTTT
CASSYGDSSNEKLFF
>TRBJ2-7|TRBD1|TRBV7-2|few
TGTGCCAGCAGTCATACAGGGGGCGGGCGGTACGAGCAGTACTTC
CASSHTGGGRYEQYF
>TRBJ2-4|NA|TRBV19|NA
TGTGCCAGTAGTATACTTGGCAGGGGAAACATTCAGTACTTC
CASSILGRGNIQYF
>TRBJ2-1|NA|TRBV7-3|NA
TGTGCCAGCAGCTCCCAGGGCGGTGGCAATGAGCAGTTCTTC
CASSSQGGGNEQFF
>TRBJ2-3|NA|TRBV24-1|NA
TGTGCCACCAGTGACGTTGGGGGGGCGTGGGCAGATACGCAGTATTTT
CATSDVGGAWADTQYF
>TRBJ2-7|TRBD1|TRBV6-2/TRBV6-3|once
TGTGCCAGCAGTTACCGTGGGACAGGCTACGAGCAGTACTTC
CASSYRGTGYEQYF
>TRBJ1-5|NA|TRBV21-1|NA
TGTGCCAGCAGCAGAGAGCCGAGGGCTCGCAATCAGCCCCAGCATTTT
CASSREPRARNQPQHF
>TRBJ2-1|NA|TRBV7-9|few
TGTGCCAGCAGCTACCCTATGGGGGCCAATGAGGATGAGCAGTTCTTC
CASSYPMGANEDEQFF
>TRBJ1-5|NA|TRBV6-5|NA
TGTGCCAGCAGCGCGGGGGGGTTATCTGCCCAGCATTTT
CASSAGGLSAQHF
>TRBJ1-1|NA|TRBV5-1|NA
TGCGCCAGCAGCTTATCTCCGAGGGCGGGCACTGAAGCTTTCTTT
CASSLSPRAGTEAFF
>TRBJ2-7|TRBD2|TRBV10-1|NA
TGCGCCAGCAGCCCGGGACTAGCGGGACCCTACGAGCAGTACTTC
CASSPGLAGPYEQYF
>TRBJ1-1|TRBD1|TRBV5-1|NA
TGCGCCAGCAGCCCTGGAAGGACAGGGGTCAGTTCCACTGAAGCTTTCTTT
CASSPGRTGVSSTEAFF
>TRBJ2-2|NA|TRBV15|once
TGTGCCACCAGCCGGACACAAAACACCGGGGAGCTGTTTTTT
CATSRTQNTGELFF
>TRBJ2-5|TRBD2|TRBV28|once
TGTGCCAGCAGGGGGGGGAGAGAGACCCAGTACTTC
CASRGGRETQYF
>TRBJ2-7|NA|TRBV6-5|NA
TGTGCCAGCACCTCGACAGGCCCCACCGGGGAGCAGTACTTC
CASTSTGPTGEQYF
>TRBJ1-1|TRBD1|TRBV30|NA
TGTGCCTGGAGTCCTCTCACAGGGGGCAATACTGAAGCTTTCTTT
CAWSPLTGGNTEAFF
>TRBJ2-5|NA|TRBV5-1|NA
TGCGCCAGCAGCGGGGGCGGTCGCCAAGAGACCCAGTACTTC
CASSGGGRQETQYF
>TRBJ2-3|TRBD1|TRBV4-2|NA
TGTGCCAGCAGTCAGGGACAGGGGGTGGGCACAGATACGCAGTATTTT
CASSQGQGVGTDTQYF
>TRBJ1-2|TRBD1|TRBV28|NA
TGTGCCAGCAGTTTGTCGGGACAGGGAAAAAATGTCTACACCTTC
CASSLSGQGKNVYTF
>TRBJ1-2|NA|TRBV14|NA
TGTGCCAGCAGCGCGTGGACAGCCAACTATGGCTACACCTTC
CASSAWTANYGYTF
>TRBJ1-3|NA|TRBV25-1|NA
TGTGCCAGCAGCGAACTAGGGACTTCGAGCTCTGGAAACACCATATATTTT
CASSELGTSSSGNTIYF
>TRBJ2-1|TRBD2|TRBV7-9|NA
TGTGCCAGCAGCTTAGAAAGGCGCCTAGCGGACTCCTACAATGAGCAGTTCTTC
CASSLERRLADSYNEQFF
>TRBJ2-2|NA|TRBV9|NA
TGTGCCAGCGGGAGTTTAACCGGGGAGCTGTTTTTT
CASGSLTGELFF
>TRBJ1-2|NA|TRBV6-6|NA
NA
CASSSSSYGYTF
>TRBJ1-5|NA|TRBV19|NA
TGTGCCAGTAGCGTGGGGCAGGGTAATCAGCCCCAGCATTTT
CASSVGQGNQPQHF
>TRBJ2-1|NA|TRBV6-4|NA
TGTGCCAGCAGTGAACGGGAGAAGGATGAGCAGTTCTTC
CASSEREKDEQFF
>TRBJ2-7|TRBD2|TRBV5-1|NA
TGCGCCAGCAGCCCAGGGACTAGCGGGAGATCAGGTGGCGAGCAGTACTTC
CASSPGTSGRSGGEQYF
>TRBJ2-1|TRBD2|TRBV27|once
TGTGCCAGCAGGGGACTAGCGGGAAGGGTCGGCTCCAACAATGAGCAGTTCTTC
CASRGLAGRVGSNNEQFF
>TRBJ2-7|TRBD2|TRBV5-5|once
TGTGCCAGCAGCTTTAGCGGGCTTAGCTCCTACGAGCAGTACTTC
CASSFSGLSSYEQYF
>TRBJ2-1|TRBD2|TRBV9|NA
TGTGCCAGCAGCGCGCGGACTAGCCCTAACTACAATGAGCAGTTCTTC
CASSARTSPNYNEQFF
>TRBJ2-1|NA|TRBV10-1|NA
TGCGCCAGCAGTGAGCTGGGGCCAGAGTCCTACAATGAGCAGTTCTTC
CASSELGPESYNEQFF
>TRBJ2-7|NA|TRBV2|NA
TGTGCCAGCACTATCGCGGAGGGTAGTCAGCAGTACTTC
CASTIAEGSQQYF
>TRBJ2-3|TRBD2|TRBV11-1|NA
TGTGCCAGCAGCCCGCGGGAGCTCACAGATACGCAGTATTTT
CASSPRELTDTQYF
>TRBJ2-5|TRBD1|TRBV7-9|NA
TGTGCCAGCAGCCCCACAGGGGGCGGAGAGACCCAGTACTTC
CASSPTGGGETQYF
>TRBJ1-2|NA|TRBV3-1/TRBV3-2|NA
TGTGCCAGCAGCTCACTGGCGGAGGGGGGCTACACCTTC
CASSSLAEGGYTF
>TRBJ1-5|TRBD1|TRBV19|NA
TGTGCCAGTAGGTATGACAGGGGCGGCAATCAGCCCCAGCATTTT
CASRYDRGGNQPQHF
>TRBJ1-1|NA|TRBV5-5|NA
TGTGCCAGCAGCCAGGGTGTGAACACTGAAGCTTTCTTT
CASSQGVNTEAFF
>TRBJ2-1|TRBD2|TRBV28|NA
TGTGCCAGCAGTCAAACGACTAGCAACGCTGAGCAGTTCTTC
CASSQTTSNAEQFF
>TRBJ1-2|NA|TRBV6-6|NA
TGTGCCAGCAGTCCCCCCGGGGGGGCACTCGGTGGCTACACCTTC
CASSPPGGALGGYTF
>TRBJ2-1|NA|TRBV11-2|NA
TGTGCCAGCAGCTTAGGGGACAACCTGCAGTTCTTC
CASSLGDNLQFF
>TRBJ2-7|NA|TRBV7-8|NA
TGTGCCAGCAGCCGTACTCGGTCCTCACTGACTAGCTCCTACGAGCAGTACTTC
CASSRTRSSLTSSYEQYF
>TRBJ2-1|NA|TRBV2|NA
TGTGCCAGCAGTTTAGCGTACAATGAGCAGTTCTTC
CASSLAYNEQFF
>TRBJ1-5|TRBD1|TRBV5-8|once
TGTGCCAGCAGCTTGGCAGGGGGTGAGGGCAATCAGCCCCAGCATTTT
CASSLAGGEGNQPQHF
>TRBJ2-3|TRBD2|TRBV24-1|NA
TGTGCCACCAGTGTTAGCGGGAGGGCCACAGATACGCAGTATTTT
CATSVSGRATDTQYF
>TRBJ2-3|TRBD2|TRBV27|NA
TGTGCCAGCAGTTTAACCCACATGGCGGGAGGGGCAGATACGCAGTATTTT
CASSLTHMAGGADTQYF
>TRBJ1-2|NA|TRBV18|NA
TGTGCCAGCTCCCCCGATGGAGGAGACTATGGCTACACCTTC
CASSPDGGDYGYTF
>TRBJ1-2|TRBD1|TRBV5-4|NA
TGTGCCAGCTACCGGGACAGGGCCTATGGCTACACCTTC
CASYRDRAYGYTF
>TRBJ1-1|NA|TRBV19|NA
TGTGCCAGTAGTGTATCAGGTGAAGCTTTCTTT
CASSVSGEAFF
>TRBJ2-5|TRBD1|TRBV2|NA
TGTGCCAGCAGTGTAGGACAGGGGGGCAAGACCCAGTACTTC
CASSVGQGGKTQYF